This is a list of T cell receptor beta chains from one sample in a study of T cell responses to AZD1222 COVID-19 vaccine. Sequencing was performed with immunoSEQ multiplex PCR; in TCRdb, only in-frame clones are kept and a portion is missing. The sample shows 110,000 to 150,000 clones, more than 90% of them seen only once. Sequencing was performed on peripheral blood, taken on day 0 of AZD1222 vaccination. These receptors were taken from an adult in good health. Both conserved end residues are part of each CDR3. The D gene is left open where the match is weak. Clone sizes are given selectively: once, few, many, or a class where the clone is expanded.

j_gene: TRBJ2-5
d_gene: NA
v_gene: TRBV19
abundance: NA
CDR3nt: TGTGCCAGTAGTCTCCGGGACGGGGGTTCGGGGACCCAGTACTTC
CDR3aa: CASSLRDGGSGTQYF

j_gene: TRBJ2-1
d_gene: TRBD1
v_gene: TRBV10-3
abundance: NA
CDR3nt: TGTGCCATCAGCAGGGACAGCGAAACCTACAATGAGCAGTTCTTC
CDR3aa: CAISRDSETYNEQFF

j_gene: TRBJ2-7
d_gene: NA
v_gene: TRBV9
abundance: once
CDR3nt: TGTGCCAGCAGCGTAGAGTCGGCGGGGCCCTACGAGCAGTACTTC
CDR3aa: CASSVESAGPYEQYF

j_gene: TRBJ1-1
d_gene: NA
v_gene: TRBV5-5
abundance: NA
CDR3nt: TGTGCCAGCAGCTATAGAGCGGTGAAGAACACTGAAGCTTTCTTT
CDR3aa: CASSYRAVKNTEAFF

j_gene: TRBJ1-1
d_gene: NA
v_gene: TRBV28
abundance: once
CDR3nt: TGTGCCAGCACTAGCGGGGGTTCCATGAACACTGAAGCTTTCTTT
CDR3aa: CASTSGGSMNTEAFF

j_gene: TRBJ1-2
d_gene: NA
v_gene: TRBV24-1
abundance: NA
CDR3nt: TGTGCCACCAGTGATAACTGGGGCTATGGCTACACCTTC
CDR3aa: CATSDNWGYGYTF

j_gene: TRBJ2-2
d_gene: TRBD2
v_gene: TRBV9
abundance: NA
CDR3nt: TGTGCCAGCAGCGGGAATTGGGGACTAGCGGGAAGATCCACCGGGGAGCTGTTTTTT
CDR3aa: CASSGNWGLAGRSTGELFF

j_gene: TRBJ2-3
d_gene: NA
v_gene: TRBV11-2
abundance: NA
CDR3nt: TGTGCCAGCAGCTTAGGTTTTAGCACAGATACGCAGTATTTT
CDR3aa: CASSLGFSTDTQYF

j_gene: TRBJ2-7
d_gene: NA
v_gene: TRBV28
abundance: NA
CDR3nt: TGTGCCAGCAGTTCTCCGGCCAGGGGCTACGAGCAGTACTTC
CDR3aa: CASSSPARGYEQYF

j_gene: TRBJ2-7
d_gene: NA
v_gene: TRBV6-2/TRBV6-3
abundance: NA
CDR3nt: TGTGCCAGCAGTTACCAACCGTCGGGACCGACCTTTTTCGAGCAGTACTTC
CDR3aa: CASSYQPSGPTFFEQYF

j_gene: TRBJ1-5
d_gene: NA
v_gene: TRBV5-1
abundance: NA
CDR3nt: TGCGCCAGCAGCTTGGGAGACGGGGGAAGGAATCAGCCCCAGCATTTT
CDR3aa: CASSLGDGGRNQPQHF

j_gene: TRBJ2-7
d_gene: NA
v_gene: TRBV14
abundance: NA
CDR3nt: TGTGCCAGCAGCCAACGCTCGACCAGTGACTACGAGCAGTACTTC
CDR3aa: CASSQRSTSDYEQYF

j_gene: TRBJ2-2
d_gene: NA
v_gene: TRBV2
abundance: NA
CDR3nt: TGTGCCAGCTGGGGACTGGGGACCGGGGAGCTGTTTTTT
CDR3aa: CASWGLGTGELFF

j_gene: TRBJ2-1
d_gene: NA
v_gene: TRBV19
abundance: NA
CDR3nt: TGTGCCAGTAGTCGGGACAGGGTCCTAGCGGGGTACAATGAGCAGTTCTTC
CDR3aa: CASSRDRVLAGYNEQFF

j_gene: TRBJ2-7
d_gene: TRBD1
v_gene: TRBV19
abundance: NA
CDR3nt: TGTGCCAGTAGTATAGATCCAGGGGGTGAGGGCGAGCAGTACTTC
CDR3aa: CASSIDPGGEGEQYF

j_gene: TRBJ1-1
d_gene: NA
v_gene: TRBV13
abundance: once
CDR3nt: TGTGCCAGCAGCTTAGGCAAGCCCCCGGTTGAAGCTTTCTTT
CDR3aa: CASSLGKPPVEAFF

j_gene: TRBJ1-3
d_gene: NA
v_gene: TRBV28
abundance: few
CDR3nt: TGTGCCAGCAAGTCGTTCGGGCCCTCTGGAAACACCATATATTTT
CDR3aa: CASKSFGPSGNTIYF

j_gene: TRBJ2-2
d_gene: NA
v_gene: TRBV5-4
abundance: NA
CDR3nt: TGTGCCAGCAGCTTTCTCTCGAACACCGGGGAGCTGTTTTTT
CDR3aa: CASSFLSNTGELFF

j_gene: TRBJ2-2
d_gene: TRBD2
v_gene: TRBV18
abundance: NA
CDR3nt: TGTGCCAGCTCACCCCCTGGACTAGCGGGAGACACCGGGGAGCTGTTTTTT
CDR3aa: CASSPPGLAGDTGELFF

j_gene: TRBJ1-2
d_gene: NA
v_gene: TRBV6-5
abundance: NA
CDR3nt: TGTGCCAGCACCCCCATTCATAACTATGGCTACACCTTC
CDR3aa: CASTPIHNYGYTF

j_gene: TRBJ1-1
d_gene: NA
v_gene: TRBV6-5
abundance: NA
CDR3nt: TGTGCCAGTCGCAGGGGGAACACTGAAGCTTTCTTT
CDR3aa: CASRRGNTEAFF

j_gene: TRBJ1-4
d_gene: TRBD1
v_gene: TRBV5-1
abundance: once
CDR3nt: TGCGCCAGCAGCTCCGGACAGGATGCAACTAATGAAAAACTGTTTTTT
CDR3aa: CASSSGQDATNEKLFF

j_gene: TRBJ1-1
d_gene: NA
v_gene: TRBV6-5
abundance: NA
CDR3nt: TGTGCCAGCAGCCAAACACGGAACACTGAAGCTTTCTTT
CDR3aa: CASSQTRNTEAFF

j_gene: TRBJ2-3
d_gene: TRBD2
v_gene: TRBV7-9
abundance: NA
CDR3nt: TGTGCCAGCAGCTTACTCTTCGGGGGGGATACGCAGTATTTT
CDR3aa: CASSLLFGGDTQYF

j_gene: TRBJ1-6
d_gene: NA
v_gene: TRBV6-5
abundance: NA
CDR3nt: TGTGCCAGCAGTTATTCCCCTGTTCGGGATTCACCCCTCCACTTT
CDR3aa: CASSYSPVRDSPLHF

j_gene: TRBJ2-1
d_gene: NA
v_gene: TRBV12-3/TRBV12-4
abundance: NA
CDR3nt: TGTGCCAGCAGCTGGAGACGATACGGTACGCAGTTCTTC
CDR3aa: CASSWRRYGTQFF

j_gene: TRBJ1-1
d_gene: NA
v_gene: TRBV3-1/TRBV3-2
abundance: NA
CDR3nt: TGTGCCAGCAGCCAAGCCGTCATGAACACTGAAGCTTTCTTT
CDR3aa: CASSQAVMNTEAFF

j_gene: TRBJ2-1
d_gene: NA
v_gene: TRBV6-5
abundance: NA
CDR3nt: TGTGCCAGCAGTTACTCTGGGGTAGTAGTTGAGCAGTTCTTC
CDR3aa: CASSYSGVVVEQFF

j_gene: TRBJ2-1
d_gene: TRBD2
v_gene: TRBV30
abundance: once
CDR3nt: TGTGCCTGGAGTCCACTAGCGCCCAATGAGCAGTTCTTC
CDR3aa: CAWSPLAPNEQFF

j_gene: TRBJ2-2
d_gene: TRBD1
v_gene: TRBV28
abundance: once
CDR3nt: TGTGCCAGCAGACAGGGGGTTAACACCGGGGAGCTGTTTTTT
CDR3aa: CASRQGVNTGELFF

j_gene: TRBJ2-1
d_gene: NA
v_gene: TRBV4-3
abundance: NA
CDR3nt: TGCGCCAGCAGCCAAGAGGGAGACGGGTTCGGTGAGCAGTTCTTC
CDR3aa: CASSQEGDGFGEQFF

j_gene: TRBJ1-3
d_gene: NA
v_gene: TRBV5-1
abundance: NA
CDR3nt: TGCGCCAGCAGCTTGGATGGTCGGGGAGGCGGAAACACCATATATTTT
CDR3aa: CASSLDGRGGGNTIYF

j_gene: TRBJ1-5
d_gene: TRBD1
v_gene: TRBV30
abundance: NA
CDR3nt: TGTGCCTGGAGGGGGACAGGGACTCAGCCCCAGCATTTT
CDR3aa: CAWRGTGTQPQHF

j_gene: TRBJ2-7
d_gene: TRBD2
v_gene: TRBV6-2/TRBV6-3
abundance: NA
CDR3nt: TGTGCCAGCAGTTATCTAGCCGGGAGGGCAGGGGAGCAGTACTTC
CDR3aa: CASSYLAGRAGEQYF

j_gene: TRBJ1-1
d_gene: NA
v_gene: TRBV2
abundance: NA
CDR3nt: TGTGCCAGAGGGGAGCGGAACACTGAAGCTTTCTTT
CDR3aa: CARGERNTEAFF

j_gene: TRBJ1-1
d_gene: NA
v_gene: TRBV29-1
abundance: NA
CDR3nt: TGCAGCGTCGGGGAAGGTGTGGGAGCTTTCTTT
CDR3aa: CSVGEGVGAFF

j_gene: TRBJ2-7
d_gene: NA
v_gene: TRBV3-1/TRBV3-2
abundance: NA
CDR3nt: TGTGCCAGCATACAGCAGGGCTCCTACGAGCAGTACTTC
CDR3aa: CASIQQGSYEQYF

j_gene: TRBJ1-1
d_gene: TRBD1
v_gene: TRBV18
abundance: NA
CDR3nt: TGTGCCAGCTCAGGGACAGGGGTGAACACTGAAGCTTTCTTT
CDR3aa: CASSGTGVNTEAFF

j_gene: TRBJ2-7
d_gene: NA
v_gene: TRBV13
abundance: NA
CDR3nt: TGTGCCAGCAGCTCCCGGGTCCTGGGACCCGAGCAGTACTTC
CDR3aa: CASSSRVLGPEQYF

j_gene: TRBJ2-3
d_gene: TRBD1
v_gene: TRBV7-6
abundance: few
CDR3nt: TGTGCCAGCAGCCCTATAGACAGGGGGCTGGATACGCAGTATTTT
CDR3aa: CASSPIDRGLDTQYF

j_gene: TRBJ1-6
d_gene: TRBD1
v_gene: TRBV10-3
abundance: NA
CDR3nt: TGTGCCATCCGGACAGGAGGAGATTCACCCCTCCACTTT
CDR3aa: CAIRTGGDSPLHF

j_gene: TRBJ2-7
d_gene: NA
v_gene: TRBV5-1
abundance: NA
CDR3nt: TGCGCCAGCAGCCTTGGACTATCCGCCGGGAAGATCCTCTACGAGCAGTACTTC
CDR3aa: CASSLGLSAGKILYEQYF

j_gene: TRBJ1-5
d_gene: NA
v_gene: TRBV2
abundance: NA
CDR3nt: TGTGCCAGCGGGCCCTTGAGGTCGAATCAGCCCCAGCATTTT
CDR3aa: CASGPLRSNQPQHF